This T cell receptor (beta chain) is drawn from a study of CXCR3-negative and CXCR3-positive naive CD8 T cells. Findings and caveats of the study: A higher hydrophobicity marked the TRB CDR3s of CXCR3-positive naive cells versus CXCR3-negative naive cells.

About this clonotype: The antigen remains unidentified.

5' RACE with UMI labels generated the TRB cDNA libraries. TCRdb derives one entry per CDR3 protein from the 5' RACE reads, leaving out DNA. The table lists some 130,000 distinct CDR3 sequences. CDR1 is MGHRA and CDR2 is YSYEKL in the germline V gene. The CDR3 sequence is 16 residues long. This clonotype was sampled from a human donor in good health. Some clones in this sample may be carry-over from other donors' samples. Source material: naive CXCR3+ CD8+ T cells from blood. Subset of the sample: CD45RO-CCR7+CD27+CD95- naive CD8+ T cells expressing CXCR3 (TNR3+). The chain joins TRBV4-1 to TRBJ2-1. CDR3 protein: CASSQGTVDYDNEQFF.